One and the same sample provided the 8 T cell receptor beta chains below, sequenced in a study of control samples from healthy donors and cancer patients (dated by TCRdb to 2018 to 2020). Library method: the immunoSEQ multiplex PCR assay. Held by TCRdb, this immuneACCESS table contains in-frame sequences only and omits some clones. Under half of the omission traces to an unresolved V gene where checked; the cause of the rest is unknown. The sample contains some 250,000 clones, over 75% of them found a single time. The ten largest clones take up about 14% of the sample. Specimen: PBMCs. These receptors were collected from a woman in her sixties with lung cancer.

CDR3 DNA sequence: TGTGCCAGCTCACCAGGGGCGGGAGTGAACACCGGGGAGCTGTTTTTT. Amino acid sequence: CASSPGAGVNTGELFF. The chain carries TRBV18 and TRBJ2-2; 7 bases are a match to TRBD2. This CDR3 has 16 residues. Trimming cost V 2 bases and J 1 base; bases outside gene matches: 4. The germline gives CDR1 KGHSH, CDR2 LQKENI.

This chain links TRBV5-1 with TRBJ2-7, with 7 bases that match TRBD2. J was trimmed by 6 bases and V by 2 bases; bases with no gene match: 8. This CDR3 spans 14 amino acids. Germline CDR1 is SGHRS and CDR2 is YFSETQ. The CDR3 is CASSLYGGYGEQYF. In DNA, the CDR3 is TGCGCCAGCAGCTTATACGGGGGGTATGGCGAGCAGTACTTC. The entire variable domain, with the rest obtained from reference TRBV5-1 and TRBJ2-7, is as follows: KAGVTQTPRYLIKTRGQQVTLSCSPISGHRSVSWYQQTPGQGLQFLFEYFSETQRNKGNFPGRFSGRQFSNSRSEMNVSTLELGDSALYLCASSLYGGYGEQYFGPGTRLTVT.

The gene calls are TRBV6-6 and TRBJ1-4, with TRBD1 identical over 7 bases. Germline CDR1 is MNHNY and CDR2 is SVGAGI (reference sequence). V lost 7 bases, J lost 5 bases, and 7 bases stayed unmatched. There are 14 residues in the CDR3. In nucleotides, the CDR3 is TGTGCCAGCATCAAACAGGGGATCAATGAAAAACTGTTTTTT. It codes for CASIKQGINEKLFF.

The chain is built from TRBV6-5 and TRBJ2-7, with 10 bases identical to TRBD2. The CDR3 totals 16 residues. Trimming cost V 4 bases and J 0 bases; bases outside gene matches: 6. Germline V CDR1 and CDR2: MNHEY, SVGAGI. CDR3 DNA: TGTGCCAGCAGTTCCTTTAGCGGGGGGAGCTCCTACGAGCAGTACTTC. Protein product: CASSSFSGGSSYEQYF.

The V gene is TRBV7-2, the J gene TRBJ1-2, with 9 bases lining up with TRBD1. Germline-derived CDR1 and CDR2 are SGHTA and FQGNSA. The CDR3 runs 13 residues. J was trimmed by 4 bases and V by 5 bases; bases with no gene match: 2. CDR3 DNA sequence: TGTGCCAGCAGCCTGACAGGGGGCTATGGCTACACCTTC. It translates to CASSLTGGYGYTF.

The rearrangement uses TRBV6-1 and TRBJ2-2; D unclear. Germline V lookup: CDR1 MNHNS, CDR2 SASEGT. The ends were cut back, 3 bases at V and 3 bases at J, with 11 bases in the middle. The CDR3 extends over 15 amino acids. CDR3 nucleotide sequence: TGTGCCAGCAGTGAGGGCTCGATTGACACCGGGGAGCTGTTTTTT. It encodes CASSEGSIDTGELFF.

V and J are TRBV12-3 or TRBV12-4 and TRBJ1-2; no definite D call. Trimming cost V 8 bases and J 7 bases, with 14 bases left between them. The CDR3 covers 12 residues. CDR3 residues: CASEGPDRGYTF. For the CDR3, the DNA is TGTGCCAGCGAAGGTCCGGACCGTGGCTACACCTTC.

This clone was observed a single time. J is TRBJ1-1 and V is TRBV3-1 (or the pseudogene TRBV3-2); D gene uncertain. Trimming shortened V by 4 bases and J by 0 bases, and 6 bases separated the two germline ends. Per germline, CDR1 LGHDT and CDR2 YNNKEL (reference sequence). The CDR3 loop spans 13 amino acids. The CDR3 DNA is TGTGCCAGCAGCCTGTCGGTGAACACTGAAGCTTTCTTT. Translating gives CASSLSVNTEAFF.